This T cell receptor (beta chain) stems from a study of cytomegalovirus exposure and HLA in healthy donors. Regarding this clone: Its antigen is undetermined.

Broader study findings: Presence/absence analyses supposed approximately even sequencing depth among donors.

Primers included in the PCR were 60 Vbeta and 13 Jbeta primers. Assay: immunoSEQ multiplex PCR; the TCRdb copy retains only in-frame clones and omits some. The table includes approximately 88,000 clones, under 65% detected once. The origin of this receptor is a man in his sixties in good health and CMV-seronegative. The sample consisted of PBMCs.

The CDR3 DNA follows: TGTGCCAGCAGCGAGGGACAGGGGCCTGAAAAACTGTTTTTT. This codes for CASSEGQGPEKLFF. The chain uses TRBV7-6 and TRBJ1-4; 10 bases align to TRBD1. This CDR3 has 14 amino acids. Trimming removed 5 bases from V and 7 bases from J; junction bases left unmatched: 4. CDR1 and CDR2 (germline): SGHVS, FNYEAQ.